This T cell receptor (beta chain) was identified in a study of blood T cell repertoires in COVID-19. Trimming cost V 0 bases and J 6 bases, with 8 bases left between them. Germline assignment: CDR1 SGHTA and CDR2 FQGNSA. This CDR3 has 13 residues. The assay was immunoSEQ multiplex PCR, and TCRdb's table has in-frame clones only and misses some. This table has over 200,000 clones, 90% appearing once. This clone has just one count. The V call is TRBV7-2, the J call TRBJ1-1; D unclear. The origin of this receptor is a man younger than 45 with COVID-19, enrolled during active disease. Sequenced material: peripheral blood. This CDR3 reads CASSLAQKSEAFF. The CDR3 DNA sequence: TGTGCCAGCAGCTTAGCACAAAAGTCTGAAGCTTTCTTT.